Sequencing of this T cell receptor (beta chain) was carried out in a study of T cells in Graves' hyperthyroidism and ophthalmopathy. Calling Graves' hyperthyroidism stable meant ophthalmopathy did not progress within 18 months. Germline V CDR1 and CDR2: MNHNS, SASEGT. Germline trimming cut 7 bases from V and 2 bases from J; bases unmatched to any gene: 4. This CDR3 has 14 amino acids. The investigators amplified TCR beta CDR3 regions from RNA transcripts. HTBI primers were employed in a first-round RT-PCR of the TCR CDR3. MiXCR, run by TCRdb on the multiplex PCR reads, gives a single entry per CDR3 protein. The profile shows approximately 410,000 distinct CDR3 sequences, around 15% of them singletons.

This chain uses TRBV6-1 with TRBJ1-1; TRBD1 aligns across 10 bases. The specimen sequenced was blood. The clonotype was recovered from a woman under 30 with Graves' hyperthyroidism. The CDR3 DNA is TGTGCCAGCAAGGGACAGGGGAGCAACACTGAAGCTTTCTTT. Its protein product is CASKGQGSNTEAFF.